This TCR beta chain originates from a study of spatial heterogeneity in lung cancer. Study-level information: Across tumor regions, counts of TCR transcripts showed a strong correlation with a T cell module score derived from matched bulk RNA-seq. The mean occurrence of each unique TCR and UMI combination in raw reads exceeded eight.

Study findings and constraints: Counts of expanded intratumoral alpha and beta TCRs tracked tumor mutation counts.

V lost 6 bases to trimming and J lost 5 bases, with 11 bases between them. The CDR3 loop spans 12 amino acids. Carried by each TCR cDNA molecule was a unique molecular identifier. A single record per CDR3 protein comes from TCRdb applying MiXCR to the 5' RACE reads. The sample holds 9,000 to 13,000 distinct CDR3 sequences, roughly 12% seen once. Time point denoted: sample taken at primary tumor resection. TCRs were sequenced from unsorted whole RNA of tumor, nontumor lung or PBMC. This clonotype has ten or more counts. The antigen is unknown. Specimen: lung tumor tissue, collected at surgery. The sequence derives from a male donor with early-stage non-small cell lung cancer. The genes are TRBV12-3 or TRBV12-4 and TRBJ2-7, with D possibly TRBD1 on 6 matching bases. CDR3 in amino acids: CASRQGSNEQYF. CDR3 nucleotide sequence: TGTGCCAGCAGACAGGGTTCAAACGAGCAGTACTTC.